This T cell receptor (beta chain) was recovered during a study of blood T cells in healthy people across ages. In the case of this clonotype: The target antigen is unknown.

Study-wide points: Estimates of diversity drawn from one million T cells were considered underestimates. Naive T cell percentage showed a strong correlation with the diversity of TCR beta.

There are 12 residues in the CDR3. Germline V CDR1 and CDR2: DFQATT, SNEGSKA (reference sequence). It was with a sample-barcoded 5' primer and a J-beta primer mix that a second PCR of roughly 7 to 12 cycles was run. TCRdb re-analysed the 5' RACE reads in MiXCR, keeping a single row per CDR3 protein. This repertoire shows about 1.5 million distinct CDR3 sequences, 35% to 45% found once; its top ten account for more than 4%. The chain recombines TRBV20-1 with TRBJ2-1, with D unclear. The end of the DNA is better explained by TRBJ2-7, so the J call may be wrong. Sequencing input: blood. The clonotype comes from a woman between 18 and 30 years old in good health. CDR3 nucleotides: TGCAGTGCCAGAAGGGCCTACAATGAGCAGTACTTC. It yields the protein CSARRAYNEQYF.